These 15 T cell receptor beta chains came from one sample sequenced in a study of T cells expressing NK-cell markers. Each CDR3 protein gets one entry in TCRdb, which reprocessed the 5' RACE reads and gives no DNA. Found here are about 460,000 distinct CDR3 sequences; the top ten clones hold approximately 1.5%. Sequencing was done on a sample of blood T cells: a sorted CD56 or NKG2C T cell subset, CD4+ or CD8+ T cells, or bulk PBMC T cells (not recorded which). These receptors all stem from a woman aged 50 to 60 in good health.

The chain has TRBV24-1 and TRBJ2-1; no DNA is available, so the TRBD1 call from TCRdb remains unchecked. CDR3 length: 14 residues. In germline, CDR1 is KGHDR, CDR2 SFDVKD. The CDR3 region is CATGARFSYNEQFF.

This chain joins TRBV15 and TRBJ2-2; TCRdb returns TRBD1, unconfirmable since there is no DNA. Germline assignment: CDR1 LNHNV and CDR2 YYDKDF (reference sequence). The CDR3 covers 16 residues. CDR3 amino acids: CATSRDLGAGAGELFF.

The CDR3 loop reads CASSPLGTSGRDDEQFF. The chain links TRBV3-1 to TRBJ2-1; the D call of TRBD2 rests on TCRdb alone, since no DNA is present to check it. The CDR3 is made up of 17 amino acids. The germline CDR1 and CDR2 sequences are LGHDT and YNNKEL (reference sequence).

This sequence joins TRBV4-1 and TRBJ2-7; TCRdb's D gene call, TRBD2, goes unchecked for lack of DNA. Germline lookup yields CDR1 MGHRA and CDR2 YSYEKL. This CDR3 spans 16 amino acids. The CDR3 reads CASSQVGTSGSYEQYF.

The chain links TRBV11-3 to TRBJ1-1. Germline V gene data show CDR1 as SGHNT and CDR2 as YENEEA. The CDR3 sequence is 13 residues long. The CDR3 is CASSFAVNTEAFF.

This sequence joins TRBV15 and TRBJ2-1; TCRdb reports TRBD2, a call that lacks DNA to check it against. Per germline, CDR1 LNHNV and CDR2 YYDKDF (reference sequence). The CDR3 covers 16 residues. The CDR3 sequence is CATSRDAGRTYNEQFF.

This sequence joins TRBV20-1 and TRBJ2-3; TCRdb calls TRBD2, which cannot be checked without DNA. CDR1 is DFQATT, CDR2 SNEGSKA, per germline (reference sequence). This CDR3 comprises 19 residues. CDR3: CSAREGASGSRGATDTQYF.

The chain combines TRBV7-9 with TRBJ1-2; the TCRdb call, TRBD1, lacks DNA for checking. Germline CDR1 reads SEHNR; CDR2 reads FQNEAQ (reference sequence). The CDR3 covers 14 residues. The CDR3 loop is CASSAGQGEYGYTF.

J is TRBJ2-1 and V is TRBV13. The CDR3 extends over 14 amino acids. Germline-derived CDR1 and CDR2 are PRHDT and FYEKMQ (reference sequence). The CDR3 reads CASYKLGTGNEQFF.

The chain joins TRBV7-9 to TRBJ2-3; absent DNA, TCRdb's TRBD1 call cannot be checked. Germline-derived CDR1 and CDR2 are SEHNR and FQNEAQ (reference sequence). The CDR3 sequence is 14 residues long. CDR3 protein: CASRVRELTDTQYF.

The chain recombines TRBV6-6 with TRBJ2-3. Germline V gene data show CDR1 as MNHNY and CDR2 as SVGAGI (reference sequence). There are 12 residues in the CDR3. This CDR3 reads CASTRVYEAQYF.

J is TRBJ2-1 and V is TRBV4-1; no DNA is available, so the TRBD2 call from TCRdb remains unchecked. Germline V gives CDR1 MGHRA, CDR2 YSYEKL. The CDR3 has 14 amino acids. The CDR3 sequence is CASSQGTSGWEQFF.

The chain uses TRBV6-5 and TRBJ1-1; as DNA is missing, the TRBD1 call by TCRdb cannot be tested. The CDR3 is 13 residues long. The germline gives CDR1 MNHEY, CDR2 SVGAGI. The CDR3 sequence: CATLRGSRNEAFF.

V is TRBV29-1 and J is TRBJ1-2; TCRdb calls TRBD1, which cannot be checked without DNA. The CDR3 runs to 11 residues. Germline CDR1 reads SQVTM; CDR2 reads ANQGSEA. The CDR3 protein is CSVTGDKGYTF.

The chain uses TRBV5-1 and TRBJ2-1; TCRdb designates TRBD2, a call that cannot be tested without DNA. There are 16 residues in the CDR3. Germline V gene sequence: CDR1 SGHRS, CDR2 YFSETQ. The CDR3: CASSPGTSGVLYEQFF.